Each of the 31 T cell receptor beta chains below was sequenced from the same sample in a study of blood T cell repertoires in COVID-19. Sequenced by immunoSEQ multiplex PCR; TCRdb stores in-frame clones only, minus some. This table has 120,000 or so clones, 65% to 85% appearing once. The sample comprised peripheral blood. All receptors derive from a man aged 25 to 45 with COVID-19, enrolled during active disease.

The chain joins TRBV9 to TRBJ2-7, with 11 bases that match TRBD1. The V and J ends lost 4 bases and 6 bases, in that order; junction bases with no gene match: 6. CDR3 length: 14 residues. Germline values: CDR1 SGDLS, CDR2 YYNGEE. The CDR3 sequence is CASSPRGQGVEQYF. The CDR3 coding sequence is TGTGCCAGCAGCCCCCGGGGACAGGGGGTCGAGCAGTACTTC.

The V and J genes are TRBV6-5 and TRBJ1-2, with D possibly TRBD1 on 6 matching bases. Trimming shortened V by 4 bases and J by 8 bases, and 17 bases separated the two germline ends. The germline V gene has CDR1 MNHEY and CDR2 SVGAGI. CDR3 length equals 14 residues. The CDR3 bases are TGTGCCAGCAGTTCCTGGAACAGGGTAAAAGGCTACACCTTC. It is translated as CASSSWNRVKGYTF.

The chain recombines TRBV7-9 with TRBJ2-1; TRBD2 aligns across 7 bases. Trimming cost V 8 bases and J 0 bases; bases outside gene matches: 10. CDR1 is SEHNR and CDR2 is FQNEAQ in the germline V gene (reference sequence). CDR3 size: 16 residues. CDR3 coding DNA: TGTGCCAGCTCTCCTGGGGAGGGGAGCTCCTACAATGAGCAGTTCTTC. It is translated as CASSPGEGSSYNEQFF.

CDR3 sequence: CASSPRWEGSTEAFF. The CDR3 nucleotides are TGTGCCAGCAGTCCCCGTTGGGAGGGGTCCACTGAAGCTTTCTTT. The J gene is TRBJ1-1, the V gene TRBV27; D may be TRBD1 (5 bases). Trimming removed 5 bases from V and 4 bases from J, with 17 bases in between. In germline, CDR1 is MNHEY, CDR2 SMNVEV (reference sequence). The length of the CDR3 is 15 residues.

This CDR3 is CASSSMGQGGGYTF. The CDR3 bases are TGTGCCAGCAGCTCAATGGGACAGGGGGGCGGCTACACCTTC. The chain carries TRBV5-4 and TRBJ1-2; 11 bases agree with TRBD1. The J segment lost 8 bases and the V segment lost 3 bases, leaving 6 bases of the junction unmatched. Germline V gene data show CDR1 as SGHNT and CDR2 as YYREEE (reference sequence). The CDR3 is 14 amino acids.

Only a few counts were recorded for this clone. This chain uses TRBV29-1 with TRBJ2-3; 7 nucleotides align to TRBD1. CDR3 length: 15 amino acids. CDR1 and CDR2 from the germline V gene are SQVTM and ANQGSEA. Unmatched junction bases numbered 7, after V lost 4 bases and J lost 0 bases. The CDR3 DNA reads TGCAGCGTTGCGGCCGGGACAGATAGCACAGATACGCAGTATTTT. It specifies CSVAAGTDSTDTQYF.

This chain uses TRBV18 with TRBJ1-1; 9 bases align to TRBD1. V lost 2 bases and J lost 5; bases outside the gene matches: 9. The CDR3 is made up of 16 amino acids. Germline CDR1 reads KGHSH; CDR2 reads LQKENI. This chain's CDR3 is CASSPFEGQGRTEAFF. The DNA of the CDR3 is TGTGCCAGCTCACCATTCGAGGGACAGGGCCGAACTGAAGCTTTCTTT.

The J gene is TRBJ1-3, the V gene TRBV2; D unresolved. The CDR3 covers 15 residues. The V end was cut by 1 base, the J end by 0 bases, with 7 bases between. The germline V gene encodes CDR1 SNHLY and CDR2 FYNNEI. The CDR3: CASSEVNFSGNTIYF. CDR3 sequence (DNA): TGTGCCAGCAGTGAAGTTAACTTCTCTGGAAACACCATATATTTT.

The chain carries TRBV28 and TRBJ2-1; 9 bases line up with TRBD2. The CDR3 runs 16 residues. V was pared by 5 bases and J by 3 bases, with 8 bases of the junction left unmatched. Germline lookup yields CDR1 MDHEN and CDR2 SYDVKM. The CDR3 nucleotides are TGTGCCAGCAGTCTAGAGAGCGGGGGGATCTACAATGAGCAGTTCTTC. It encodes CASSLESGGIYNEQFF.

This chain links TRBV11-2 with TRBJ2-3; TRBD1 agrees at 7 bases. There are 15 residues in the CDR3. CDR1 SGHAT and CDR2 FQNNGV come from the germline V gene. With 5 bases clipped from V and 5 bases from J, the junction kept 10 bases outside the gene matches. The CDR3 spells CASSKNDRDGDTQYF. For the CDR3, the DNA is TGTGCCAGCAGCAAGAACGACAGGGATGGAGATACGCAGTATTTT.

The V and J genes are TRBV7-9 and TRBJ1-2; TRBD1 matches 8 bases. The CDR3 has 14 amino acids. Germline V gene data show CDR1 as SEHNR and CDR2 as FQNEAQ (reference sequence). Trimming cost V 5 bases and J 3 bases; bases outside gene matches: 5. This chain's CDR3 is CASSPRTGYYGYTF. The DNA of the CDR3 is TGTGCCAGCAGCCCCCGGACAGGGTACTATGGCTACACCTTC.

The V gene is TRBV5-1, the J gene TRBJ1-6; 7 nucleotides agree with TRBD1. This CDR3 has 16 amino acids. V was clipped by 1 base and J by 8 bases; unmatched bases: 9. In germline, CDR1 is SGHRS, CDR2 YFSETQ. This CDR3 is CASSLLGARGDSPLHF. The CDR3 DNA follows: TGCGCCAGCAGCTTGTTGGGGGCCAGGGGGGATTCACCCCTCCACTTT.

Comment on this clone: Other DNA sequences in the same sample also yield this CDR3. This chain connects TRBV6-5 to TRBJ1-1; TRBD1 matches 9 bases. Trimming at V came to 6 bases and at J to 3 bases, leaving 2 bases not matched to a gene. CDR1 MNHEY and CDR2 SVGAGI come from the germline V gene. This CDR3 has 13 residues. CDR3 coding DNA: TGTGCCAGCAGCCGGACAGGGGACACTGAAGCTTTCTTT. Protein sequence: CASSRTGDTEAFF.

This chain joins TRBV5-1 and TRBJ1-4, with 7 bases identical to TRBD1. CDR1 and CDR2 (germline): SGHRS, YFSETQ. The CDR3 runs to 19 residues. J gave up 0 bases and V 0 bases, and 11 bases lay outside the gene matches. The DNA of the CDR3 is TGCGCCAGCAGCTTGGTGGTACGGACAGGTCTTGCAACTAATGAAAAACTGTTTTTT. Translated: CASSLVVRTGLATNEKLFF.

The chain links TRBV7-2 to TRBJ1-1; 10 nucleotides line up with TRBD1. Looked up from germline, CDR1 is SGHTA and CDR2 is FQGNSA. This CDR3 has 15 residues. Trimming at V came to 4 bases and at J to 4 bases, leaving 6 bases not matched to a gene. The CDR3 region has the DNA TGTGCCAGCAGCTCTCCGGGACAGGGGTTCACTGAAGCTTTCTTT. Its translation is CASSSPGQGFTEAFF.

In nucleotides, the CDR3 is TGTGCCAGCAGCCCCCCGGGACTAGCCTACACCGGGGAGCTGTTTTTT. Amino acid sequence: CASSPPGLAYTGELFF. The J gene is TRBJ2-2, the V gene TRBV3-1 (or the pseudogene TRBV3-2), with 9 bases matching TRBD2. The J segment lost 3 bases and the V segment lost 4 bases, leaving 6 bases of the junction unmatched. The germline CDR1 and CDR2 sequences are LGHDT and YNNKEL (reference sequence). The CDR3 runs 16 residues.

The chain recombines TRBV3-1 (or the pseudogene TRBV3-2) with TRBJ1-2, with a possible D match to TRBD1 (5 bases). Germline loops: CDR1 LGHDT, CDR2 YNNKEL (reference sequence). This CDR3 region has 14 residues. The V gene lost 4 bases and the J gene lost 5 bases, with 14 bases spanning the gap. DNA for the CDR3: TGTGCCAGCAGCCCAGGGCGGACCGGGTATGGCTACACCTTC. This codes for CASSPGRTGYGYTF.

The V gene is TRBV9, the J gene TRBJ1-3, with no clear D. The CDR3 has 14 amino acids. The ends were cut back, 1 base at V and 4 bases at J, with 9 bases in the middle. CDR1 and CDR2 from the germline V gene are SGDLS and YYNGEE. The CDR3 spells CASSVQEVGNTIYF. In nucleotides, the CDR3 is TGTGCCAGCAGCGTACAGGAAGTCGGAAACACCATATATTTT.

The chain joins TRBV5-4 to TRBJ1-1, with D possibly TRBD1 on 5 matching bases. The CDR3 contains 12 residues. Germline CDR1 is SGHNT and CDR2 is YYREEE (reference sequence). With 1 base removed from V and 4 bases from J, the gap between germline ends came to 5 bases. The chain's CDR3 is CASSLRGTEAFF. The CDR3 region has the DNA TGTGCCAGCAGCTTGAGGGGCACTGAAGCTTTCTTT.

About this clone itself: This clone may be a read error of a much larger clone one base away. Other DNA sequences of this sample code for an identical CDR3. V is TRBV27 and J is TRBJ2-1; D may be TRBD2 (5 bases). Germline V CDR1 and CDR2: MNHEY, SMNVEV (reference sequence). This CDR3 region has 14 residues. CDR3 bases: TGTGCCAGCAGCCCCGGCAGAGGGCGGAATGAACAGTTCTTC. This gives the protein CASSPGRGRNEQFF.

The rearrangement links TRBV2 to TRBJ1-5; 8 bases match TRBD1. V was clipped by 4 bases and J by 3 bases; unmatched bases: 2. Germline CDR1 is SNHLY and CDR2 is FYNNEI. The CDR3 extends over 14 amino acids. CDR3 DNA: TGTGCCAGCAGTGCAGGGGGCTACAATCAGCCCCAGCATTTT. Translation gives CASSAGGYNQPQHF.

The chain employs TRBV6-6 and TRBJ1-4; a weak D match, TRBD1 (5 bases). The CDR3 is made up of 15 amino acids. The germline V and J ends were trimmed by 4 bases and 6 bases, with 15 bases remaining between them. The germline V gene encodes CDR1 MNHNY and CDR2 SVGAGI (reference sequence). The CDR3 region is CASSSPGREDEKLFF. The CDR3 nucleotides read TGTGCCAGCAGTTCACCGGGACGGGAGGATGAAAAACTGTTTTTT.

The J gene is TRBJ2-3, the V gene TRBV5-8, with 15 bases that match TRBD2. V lost 4 bases to trimming and J lost 3 bases; unmatched junction nucleotides: 3. CDR3 length: 16 amino acids. CDR1 SGHTS and CDR2 YDEGEE come from the germline V gene. CDR3 sequence: CASSDGTSGGTDTQYF. Here the CDR3 DNA reads TGTGCCAGCAGCGACGGGACTAGCGGGGGGACAGATACGCAGTATTTT.

The rearrangement links TRBV2 to TRBJ2-1; no clear D gene. V was cut by 4 bases and J by 7 bases, with 8 bases left in between. CDR3 length: 12 residues. The V gene's germline CDR1 is SNHLY and CDR2 FYNNEI. CDR3 residues: CASSGLMNEQFF. In nucleotides, the CDR3 is TGTGCCAGCAGTGGCCTAATGAATGAGCAGTTCTTC.

The chain combines TRBV3-1 (or the pseudogene TRBV3-2) with TRBJ2-1, with D perhaps TRBD1 (5 bases). V was trimmed by 6 bases and J by 0 bases, leaving 12 bases between them. This CDR3 is built from 15 residues. Germline values: CDR1 LGHDT, CDR2 YNNKEL (reference sequence). The CDR3 DNA reads TGTGCCAGCAGTGTCGACAGTAGCTCCTACAATGAGCAGTTCTTC. Amino acids: CASSVDSSSYNEQFF.

The chain joins TRBV7-9 to TRBJ2-1; D remains ambiguous. The ends were cut back, 2 bases at V and 5 bases at J, with 7 bases in the middle. CDR3 length: 13 amino acids. Germline values: CDR1 SEHNR, CDR2 FQNEAQ (reference sequence). The CDR3 is CASSLSYHNEQFF. CDR3 in DNA: TGTGCCAGCAGCTTATCCTACCACAATGAGCAGTTCTTC.

Written as DNA, the CDR3 is TGCGCCAGCAGCCAGGATGTATCAGGGGAACAGCCCCAGCATTTT. Translated, it gives CASSQDVSGEQPQHF. This chain joins TRBV4-1 and TRBJ1-5, with D tentatively TRBD1 (6 bases). Germline V CDR1 and CDR2: MGHRA, YSYEKL. The CDR3 runs to 15 residues. Trimming left V 3 bases short and J 7 bases short, with 16 bases between.

This clone was seen a few times. This sequence joins TRBV19 and TRBJ2-3; D may be TRBD2 (7 bases). The CDR3 extends over 16 amino acids. Trimming took 3 bases from V and 7 from J, leaving 20 bases between them. Germline V CDR1 and CDR2: LNHDA, SQIVND (reference sequence). As DNA, the CDR3 is TGTGCCAGTAGTATCACAGGGTCGGGGGGTCTCCATACGCAGTATTTT. Amino acid sequence: CASSITGSGGLHTQYF.

The genes are TRBV6-1 and TRBJ2-5; weak D call: TRBD1 (6 bases). The ends were cut back, 1 base at V and 2 bases at J, with 8 bases in the middle. The CDR3 has 14 residues. Germline V lookup: CDR1 MNHNS, CDR2 SASEGT. The CDR3 spells CASSEGTVQETQYF. The CDR3 nucleotides read TGTGCCAGCAGTGAAGGGACAGTTCAAGAGACCCAGTACTTC.

This chain joins TRBV11-2 and TRBJ1-1; 7 bases agree with TRBD1. The CDR3 spans 15 residues. V gave up 4 bases and J gave up 2 bases; unmatched junction bases: 7. Germline V gene lookup returns CDR1 SGHAT and CDR2 FQNNGV. The CDR3 bases are TGTGCCAGCAGCTCCTCCGGGACAGCTAACACTGAAGCTTTCTTT. Amino acids: CASSSSGTANTEAFF. Using reference TRBV11-2 and TRBJ1-1 for the parts outside the CDR3, the full variable domain is EAGVAQSPRYKIIEKRQSVAFWCNPISGHATLYWYQQILGQGPKLLIQFQNNGVVDDSQLPKDRFSAERLKGVDSTLKIQPAKLEDSAVYLCASSSSGTANTEAFFGQGTRLTVV.

The CDR3 region is CASSQDWLTQYF. CDR3 bases: TGTGCCAGCAGTCAGGACTGGCTTACGCAGTATTTT. The rearrangement uses TRBV6-1 and TRBJ2-3, with a tentative D call TRBD2 (5 bases). Germline V CDR1 and CDR2: MNHNS, SASEGT. The CDR3 contains 12 residues. V was pared by 5 bases and J by 8 bases, with 11 bases between.